Below, 18 T cell receptor beta chains from the same sample are listed, as sequenced in a study of T cells in Graves' hyperthyroidism and ophthalmopathy. Amplification of TCR beta CDR3 regions was performed using RNA transcripts as template. HTBI primers were employed in a first-round RT-PCR of the TCR CDR3. TCRdb reprocessed the multiplex PCR reads via MiXCR and lists one record per CDR3 protein. The data show under 400,000 distinct CDR3 sequences, with 21% seen just once and 50% held by the top ten. Sequences were obtained from blood. The source is a woman aged 45 to 65 with Graves' hyperthyroidism.

This clonotype was recorded many times. V and J are TRBV11-2 and TRBJ2-7, with a possible D match to TRBD2 (5 bases). V dropped 3 bases and J dropped 3 bases, with 6 bases sitting between them. The CDR3 spans 12 residues. The germline V gene has CDR1 SGHAT and CDR2 FQNNGV. CDR3 nucleotide sequence: TGTGCCAGCAGCTTCCGGGGCTACGAGCAGTACTTC. It specifies CASSFRGYEQYF.

This clonotype was counted at least ten times. The chain couples TRBV10-3 to TRBJ1-1, with a possible D match to TRBD1 (5 bases). This CDR3 contains 12 residues. Trimming shortened V by 10 bases and J by 1 base, and 10 bases separated the two germline ends. Germline V lookup: CDR1 ENHRY, CDR2 SYGVKD. The CDR3 bases are TGTGCCACCAGGGAGAGGAACACTGAAGCTTTCTTT. This codes for CATRERNTEAFF.

This clonotype was observed once. This clone may be a read error of a much larger clone one base away. This chain uses TRBV5-1 with TRBJ2-1; TRBD1 is a possible D gene (6 bases). Germline assignment: CDR1 SGHRS and CDR2 YFSETQ. This CDR3 contains 13 residues. The CDR3 protein is CASSVQGDNERFF. As DNA, the CDR3 is TGCGCCAGCAGCGTCCAAGGGGACAATGAGCGGTTCTTC. Combining the CDR3 with reference TRBV5-1 and TRBJ2-1 gives the whole variable domain KAGVTQTPRYLIKTRGQQVTLSCSPISGHRSVSWYQQTPGQGLQFLFEYFSETQRNKGNFPGRFSGRQFSNSRSEMNVSTLELGDSALYLCASSVQGDNERFFGPGTRLTVL.

The chain joins TRBV19 to TRBJ2-1; 8 positions match TRBD1. The CDR3 consists of 14 residues. Germline-derived CDR1 and CDR2 are LNHDA and SQIVND (reference sequence). The V and J ends lost 5 bases and 3 bases, in that order; junction bases with no gene match: 3. This chain's CDR3 is CASSVDRGYNEQFF. The CDR3 DNA follows: TGTGCCAGTAGTGTCGACAGGGGCTACAATGAGCAGTTCTTC.

This clonotype was counted many times. V usage is TRBV20-1 and J usage is TRBJ2-7, with 8 bases fitting TRBD1. The CDR3 consists of 12 residues. In germline, CDR1 is DFQATT, CDR2 SNEGSKA (reference sequence). V lost 4 bases, J lost 5 bases, and 4 bases stayed unmatched. CDR3 residues: CSATDRDHEQYF. Here the CDR3 DNA reads TGCAGTGCTACGGACAGGGACCACGAGCAGTACTTC.

The sample holds many counts of this clonotype. The V gene is TRBV20-1, the J gene TRBJ1-2; 8 nucleotides line up with TRBD1. CDR3 length: 14 residues. J lost 5 bases, V lost 3 bases, and 8 bases had no gene match. Germline V gene sequence: CDR1 DFQATT, CDR2 SNEGSKA (reference sequence). Here the CDR3 reads CSASGGQGGYGYTF. As DNA, the CDR3 is TGCAGTGCTAGTGGCGGACAGGGCGGATATGGCTACACCTTC.

This clonotype was counted ten times or more. The V call is TRBV11-2, the J call TRBJ2-3; unclear D gene. V lost 5 bases to trimming and J lost 2 bases, with 5 bases between them. The CDR3 covers 12 residues. Germline V gives CDR1 SGHAT, CDR2 FQNNGV. CDR3 nucleotide sequence: TGTGCCAGCAGCCCGAACACAGATACGCAGTATTTT. This sequence encodes CASSPNTDTQYF. Looking up the rest from reference TRBV11-2 and TRBJ2-3 gives the full variable domain: EAGVAQSPRYKIIEKRQSVAFWCNPISGHATLYWYQQILGQGPKLLIQFQNNGVVDDSQLPKDRFSAERLKGVDSTLKIQPAKLEDSAVYLCASSPNTDTQYFGPGTRLTVL.

This clonotype appeared many times. This chain joins TRBV20-1 and TRBJ1-1; tentatively, D is TRBD1 (5 bases). CDR3 length equals 12 residues. Trimming took 6 bases from V and 1 from J, leaving 9 bases between them. The V gene's germline CDR1 is DFQATT and CDR2 SNEGSKA (reference sequence). The CDR3: CSAPQGNTEAFF. The CDR3 DNA reads TGCAGTGCCCCGCAGGGGAACACTGAAGCTTTCTTT.

This clonotype was seen a handful of times. The genes are TRBV9 and TRBJ2-2; unclear D gene. The CDR3 extends over 13 amino acids. From germline, CDR1 is SGDLS and CDR2 YYNGEE. V lost 4 bases and J 6 bases, leaving 10 bases between the germline ends. CDR3 nucleotides: TGTGCCAGCAGCCCGCAGTACGCCGGGGAGCTGTTTTTT. Its translation is CASSPQYAGELFF. The variable domain in full, completed from reference TRBV9 and TRBJ2-2, reads DSGVTQTPKHLITATGQRVTLRCSPRSGDLSVYWYQQSLDQGLQFLIQYYNGEERAKGNILERFSAQQFPDLHSELNLSSLELGDSALYFCASSPQYAGELFFGEGSRLTVL.

At least ten counts were recorded for this clonotype. The V gene is TRBV9, the J gene TRBJ2-3, with a possible D match to TRBD1 (5 bases). V was clipped by 0 bases and J by 9 bases, with 17 bases between them. Germline V lookup: CDR1 SGDLS, CDR2 YYNGEE. The CDR3 is made up of 15 amino acids. CDR3 in DNA: TGTGCCAGCAGCGTAGAGGCCAGCCCTCAGGGAACGCAGTATTTT. It specifies CASSVEASPQGTQYF.

The rearrangement uses TRBV12-3 or TRBV12-4 and TRBJ2-1; TRBD2 matches 8 bases. The V gene end was trimmed by 5 bases and the J gene end by 6 bases; junction bases not matched to a gene: 3. CDR3 length: 13 amino acids. Written as DNA, the CDR3 is TGTGCCAGCAGTCGGGCGGGAGGCAATGAGCAGTTCTTC. It is translated as CASSRAGGNEQFF.

This clonotype has a count of ten or more. The chain's CDR3 is CASSGTVGTYEQYF. CDR3 DNA sequence: TGTGCCAGCAGCGGGACAGTCGGAACCTACGAGCAGTACTTC. The V and J genes are TRBV3-1 and TRBJ2-7; 7 positions match TRBD1. Unmatched junction bases numbered 6, after V lost 5 bases and J lost 2 bases. CDR1 and CDR2 (germline): LGHDT, YNNKEL (reference sequence). The CDR3 loop spans 14 amino acids.

This clonotype came up a few times. The CDR3 here is CASSAGLNEKLFF. The CDR3 DNA follows: TGTGCCAGCAGCGCCGGTCTAAATGAAAAACTGTTTTTT. The chain combines TRBV5-4 with TRBJ1-4, with D uncertain. The CDR3 loop spans 13 amino acids. Trimming shortened V by 4 bases and J by 5 bases, and 9 bases separated the two germline ends. The germline gives CDR1 SGHNT, CDR2 YYREEE (reference sequence).

This CDR3 is CASSRNSGEGQPQHF. CDR3 bases: TGTGCCAGCAGTCGAAACTCAGGGGAGGGTCAGCCCCAGCATTTT. This chain connects TRBV2 to TRBJ1-5, with TRBD1 as a possible D gene (6 bases). This CDR3 contains 15 residues. V dropped 5 bases and J dropped 6 bases, with 17 bases sitting between them. Germline V lookup: CDR1 SNHLY, CDR2 FYNNEI.

As for this clonotype: Since a much larger clone is just one base distant, this may be a read error. V gene TRBV28 combines with J gene TRBJ2-4; TRBD1 matches at 7 bases. The germline gives CDR1 MDHEN, CDR2 SYDVKM. CDR3 length equals 15 residues. The CDR3 is CVSSHRGQAKNIQYF. The CDR3 DNA is TGTGTCAGCAGCCACAGGGGTCAAGCTAAAAACATTCAGTACTTC.

A single count supports this clonotype. A read error may be the cause here, since a much bigger clone is one base away. V usage is TRBV19 and J usage is TRBJ1-4; 9 nucleotides agree with TRBD1. This CDR3 comprises 17 residues. The germline V gene encodes CDR1 LNHDA and CDR2 SQIVND (reference sequence). The CDR3 spells CASKAGQGSRSNGKLFF. The CDR3 nucleotides read TGTGCCAGTAAAGCGGGACAGGGTTCGCGAAGTAATGGAAAACTGTTTTTT.

The V gene is TRBV7-9, the J gene TRBJ1-2, with D possibly being TRBD1 (6 bases). There are 12 residues in the CDR3. The V end was cut by 5 bases, the J end by 8 bases, with 12 bases between. CDR1 SEHNR and CDR2 FQNEAQ come from the germline V gene (reference sequence). The CDR3 DNA sequence: TGTGCCAGCAGCCGGGACAACCGGGGCTACACCTTC. Protein: CASSRDNRGYTF.

This clonotype was seen a handful of times. The V and J genes are TRBV19 and TRBJ1-5; no clear D gene. Trimming cost V 3 bases and J 1 base, with 10 bases left between them. The CDR3 is 15 amino acids. In germline, CDR1 is LNHDA, CDR2 SQIVND (reference sequence). The CDR3 is CASSMGGQSNQPQHF. The CDR3 nucleotides are TGTGCCAGTAGTATGGGAGGGCAGAGCAATCAGCCCCAGCATTTT.